This is a list of T cell receptor beta chains from one sample in a study of shared clonotypes between healthy human individuals. Clones were sequenced by immunoSEQ multiplex PCR, and TCRdb holds only the in-frame ones, with some missing. The sample includes some 1,400,000 clones, roughly 95% seen only once; the top ten take more than 0.9%. Sequences were obtained from naive CD4+ T cells sorted from blood. The origin of the receptors is a man aged 25 to 40 in good health. CDR3s include the opening cysteine and the closing phenylalanine or tryptophan. The order of the fields is D gene, clone size, V gene, J gene, CDR3 DNA, CDR3 protein. A D gene is named only where the DNA matches it firmly. For some rows the clone size is stated as once, few or many, or as a class when expanded; others skip it.

d_gene: -; abundance: -; v_gene: TRBV18; j_gene: TRBJ2-6; CDR3nt: TGTGCCAGCTCCCCCCGGATAGGCCCCGGGGCCAACGTCCTGACTTTC; CDR3aa: CASSPRIGPGANVLTF
d_gene: -; abundance: -; v_gene: TRBV18; j_gene: TRBJ2-3; CDR3nt: TGTGCCAGCTCGCCTCCCATCCTGGGCAATACGCAGTATTTT; CDR3aa: CASSPPILGNTQYF
d_gene: TRBD2; abundance: -; v_gene: TRBV28; j_gene: TRBJ2-5; CDR3nt: TGTGCCAGCAGTCTGGCGGGAGAGGGGACCCAGTACTTC; CDR3aa: CASSLAGEGTQYF
d_gene: TRBD1; abundance: -; v_gene: TRBV5-6; j_gene: TRBJ2-3; CDR3nt: TGTGCCAGCAGCTTCGACAGGGTTGCAGATACGCAGTATTTT; CDR3aa: CASSFDRVADTQYF
d_gene: -; abundance: -; v_gene: TRBV5-8; j_gene: TRBJ1-5; CDR3nt: TGTGCCAGCCTTCAGGACAATCAGCCCCAGCATTTT; CDR3aa: CASLQDNQPQHF
d_gene: TRBD2; abundance: -; v_gene: TRBV5-1; j_gene: TRBJ2-7; CDR3nt: TGCGCCAGCAGCTTGGAAGCGGGAGGGCCGCAACCTTCATCCTACGAGCAGTACTTC; CDR3aa: CASSLEAGGPQPSSYEQYF
d_gene: -; abundance: -; v_gene: TRBV6-4; j_gene: TRBJ2-7; CDR3nt: TGTGCCAGCAGTGACGGCCGTTCGAAGCAGTACTTC; CDR3aa: CASSDGRSKQYF
d_gene: TRBD2; abundance: -; v_gene: TRBV9; j_gene: TRBJ2-7; CDR3nt: TGTGCCAGCAGCGTGACTAGCGGGAACGAGCAGTACTTC; CDR3aa: CASSVTSGNEQYF
d_gene: -; abundance: -; v_gene: TRBV11-2; j_gene: TRBJ1-1; CDR3nt: TGTGCCAGCAGCCTTAGATCTGGTTATTCCGTCCGGGACACTGAAGCTTTCTTT; CDR3aa: CASSLRSGYSVRDTEAFF
d_gene: -; abundance: -; v_gene: TRBV5-1; j_gene: TRBJ1-2; CDR3nt: TGCGCCAGCAGCTTGAGTCGCAACTATGGCTACACCTTC; CDR3aa: CASSLSRNYGYTF
d_gene: -; abundance: -; v_gene: TRBV5-5; j_gene: TRBJ1-4; CDR3nt: TGTGCCAGCAGCGTTATCCCGACGGGTGAAAAACTGTTTTTT; CDR3aa: CASSVIPTGEKLFF
d_gene: -; abundance: few; v_gene: TRBV2; j_gene: TRBJ1-5; CDR3nt: TGTGCCAGCAGTGAGAGGCTGTCGAGCAATCAGCCCCAGCATTTT; CDR3aa: CASSERLSSNQPQHF
d_gene: -; abundance: -; v_gene: TRBV10-3; j_gene: TRBJ1-2; CDR3nt: TGTGCCATCAGTGAGGCCCAGGGCGGGTATGGCTACACCTTC; CDR3aa: CAISEAQGGYGYTF
d_gene: -; abundance: -; v_gene: TRBV27; j_gene: TRBJ2-5; CDR3nt: TGTGCCAGCAGTTTACGTCGGGCTTTCCATTCGGCCCAGTACTTC; CDR3aa: CASSLRRAFHSAQYF
d_gene: -; abundance: -; v_gene: TRBV5-1; j_gene: TRBJ2-6; CDR3nt: TGCGCCAGCAGCTTGGCGGTGGGGGACTCTGGGGCCAACGTCCTGACTTTC; CDR3aa: CASSLAVGDSGANVLTF
d_gene: -; abundance: -; v_gene: TRBV5-1; j_gene: TRBJ2-2; CDR3nt: TGCGCCAGCAGCTGGGGAGTAATCGGCTCCCAGAACACCGGGGAGCTGTTTTTT; CDR3aa: CASSWGVIGSQNTGELFF
d_gene: -; abundance: -; v_gene: TRBV28; j_gene: TRBJ2-7; CDR3nt: TGTGCCAGCAGTTTTCGGGCGGGCGGGCAGTACTTC; CDR3aa: CASSFRAGGQYF
d_gene: TRBD2; abundance: -; v_gene: TRBV4-1; j_gene: TRBJ2-7; CDR3nt: TGCGCCAGCAGCCACCTAGCGGGAGCGGGCTCCTACGAGCAGTACTTC; CDR3aa: CASSHLAGAGSYEQYF
d_gene: TRBD1; abundance: -; v_gene: TRBV5-5; j_gene: TRBJ2-5; CDR3nt: TGTGCCAGCAGCTTGACCGGACAGGGGTTCGAGACCCAGTACTTC; CDR3aa: CASSLTGQGFETQYF
d_gene: TRBD1; abundance: -; v_gene: TRBV7-8; j_gene: TRBJ1-2; CDR3nt: TGTGCCAGCAGCGGTAGCCGGGACAGAAACCACTATGGCTACACCTTC; CDR3aa: CASSGSRDRNHYGYTF
d_gene: -; abundance: -; v_gene: TRBV11-2; j_gene: TRBJ2-5; CDR3nt: TGTGCCAGCAGCTTTTTTGGTTCGGAGACCCAGTACTTC; CDR3aa: CASSFFGSETQYF
d_gene: TRBD2; abundance: -; v_gene: TRBV10-3; j_gene: TRBJ2-5; CDR3nt: TGTGCCATCAGTGAGCTGGGGATAGCGGGAGTTCAAGAGACCCAGTACTTC; CDR3aa: CAISELGIAGVQETQYF
d_gene: -; abundance: -; v_gene: TRBV10-1; j_gene: TRBJ2-1; CDR3nt: TGCGCTCGGGTAGCGGTCAATGAGCAGTTCTTC; CDR3aa: CARVAVNEQFF
d_gene: TRBD2; abundance: -; v_gene: TRBV4-1; j_gene: TRBJ2-2; CDR3nt: TGCGCCAGCAGCCAACGGACTAGCGGGAGTGAGTGGGAGCTGTTTTTT; CDR3aa: CASSQRTSGSEWELFF
d_gene: -; abundance: -; v_gene: TRBV12-5; j_gene: TRBJ1-1; CDR3nt: TGTGCTAGTGCCATGGGATGGAACACTGAAGCTTTCTTT; CDR3aa: CASAMGWNTEAFF
d_gene: TRBD1; abundance: -; v_gene: TRBV5-4; j_gene: TRBJ2-3; CDR3nt: TGTGCCAGCTCCCGACAGGGGGCCGTAGATACGCAGTATTTT; CDR3aa: CASSRQGAVDTQYF
d_gene: -; abundance: -; v_gene: TRBV4-3; j_gene: TRBJ1-4; CDR3nt: TGCGCCAGCAGCCAAGTTGGGGGTATAGTTGAAAAACTGTTTTTT; CDR3aa: CASSQVGGIVEKLFF
d_gene: -; abundance: -; v_gene: TRBV9; j_gene: TRBJ1-3; CDR3nt: TGTGCCAGCAGCACCACAGGGAGCTCTGGAAACACCATATATTTT; CDR3aa: CASSTTGSSGNTIYF
d_gene: -; abundance: -; v_gene: TRBV7-9; j_gene: TRBJ2-7; CDR3nt: TGTGCCAGCAGCTCCCGCTTAGGTTCGGGTTCCTTTTGGGGCTACGAGCAGTACTTC; CDR3aa: CASSSRLGSGSFWGYEQYF
d_gene: -; abundance: -; v_gene: TRBV7-8; j_gene: TRBJ2-1; CDR3nt: TGTGCCAGCAGCTTAGCCCAGTCCGATTACTCCTACAATGAGCAGTTCTTC; CDR3aa: CASSLAQSDYSYNEQFF
d_gene: TRBD1; abundance: -; v_gene: TRBV7-2; j_gene: TRBJ1-5; CDR3nt: TGTGCCAGCAGCTTACGGGGACAGGGGGGTCAGCCCCAGCATTTT; CDR3aa: CASSLRGQGGQPQHF
d_gene: -; abundance: -; v_gene: TRBV7-8; j_gene: TRBJ1-5; CDR3nt: TGTGCCAGCAGCTTGTGGCGGATTAGCAATCAGCCCCAGCATTTT; CDR3aa: CASSLWRISNQPQHF
d_gene: TRBD2; abundance: -; v_gene: TRBV2; j_gene: TRBJ2-5; CDR3nt: TGTGCCAGCAGTCCACTAGCGGGAGTCGAAGAGACCCAGTACTTC; CDR3aa: CASSPLAGVEETQYF
d_gene: TRBD1; abundance: -; v_gene: TRBV18; j_gene: TRBJ2-6; CDR3nt: TGTGCCAGCTCACCCGGGACAGGGGCCTCTGGGGCCAACGTCCTGACTTTC; CDR3aa: CASSPGTGASGANVLTF
d_gene: -; abundance: -; v_gene: TRBV4-3; j_gene: TRBJ2-1; CDR3nt: TGCGCCAGCAGCCAAGCCGGCTTCGGCGGGGGCCGCTCCTACAATGAGCAGTTCTTC; CDR3aa: CASSQAGFGGGRSYNEQFF
d_gene: -; abundance: -; v_gene: TRBV9; j_gene: TRBJ1-1; CDR3nt: TGTGCCAGCAGCGCCCCCGGCAGGGGGAACACTGAAGCTTTCTTT; CDR3aa: CASSAPGRGNTEAFF